This passage covers 21 T cell receptor beta chains from one sample sequenced in a study of T cells in Graves' hyperthyroidism and ophthalmopathy (dated by TCRdb to the late 2010s). The library was made by multiplex PCR. The sequencing machine was an Illumina HiSeq 2000. The TCR beta CDR3 regions were amplified from RNA transcripts. A first-round RT-PCR of the TCR CDR3 used the HTBI primer set with the Qiagen OneStep RT-PCR kit. Through fastp at Q25 and MiXCR, TCRdb rebuilt clones from the public reads, retaining in-frame beta chains. Rows merge per CDR3 protein into single entries with the most common DNA and genes. Across this sample there are 540,000 or so distinct CDR3 sequences, with around a sixth seen only once. The ten largest clones capture about 7% of the sample. Sequencing was performed on blood. Receptors were obtained from a woman aged 30 to 39 with Graves' hyperthyroidism.

The chain employs TRBV18 and TRBJ2-5, with a tentative D call TRBD1 (5 bases). The CDR3 runs to 18 residues. Trimming stripped 4 bases from V and 2 bases from J, with 23 bases between. CDR1 is KGHSH and CDR2 is LQKENI in the germline V gene. The DNA of the CDR3 is TGTGCCAGCTCACTGCGTCATCGGACACCTCAAGAGCAAGAGACCCAGTACTTC. As protein: CASSLRHRTPQEQETQYF.

This clonotype was seen a few times. This chain joins TRBV5-1 and TRBJ1-1; maybe TRBD1 (5 bases). Trimming stripped 3 bases from V and 5 bases from J, with 14 bases between. This CDR3 is built from 14 residues. Germline values: CDR1 SGHRS, CDR2 YFSETQ. The CDR3 sequence is CASSSRDDGTEAFF. The CDR3 DNA sequence: TGCGCCAGCAGCTCCAGGGATGACGGTACTGAAGCTTTCTTT.

The gene calls are TRBV20-1 and TRBJ2-6; D gene ambiguous. Germline lookup yields CDR1 DFQATT and CDR2 SNEGSKA (reference sequence). Trimming took 0 bases from V and 4 from J, leaving 13 bases between them. CDR3 length: 16 residues. CDR3 nucleotides: TGCAGTGCTAGAGATATTTTAGGGTACGGGGCCAACGTCCTGACTTTC. Protein: CSARDILGYGANVLTF.

The gene calls are TRBV3-1 and TRBJ2-3, with 8 bases aligning to TRBD2. V trimming: 6 bases; J trimming: 4 bases; junction bases outside the gene matches: 9. CDR1 LGHDT and CDR2 YNNKEL come from the germline V gene (reference sequence). The CDR3 has 15 amino acids. CDR3 amino acids: CASSLAGSGPDTQYF. CDR3 nucleotide sequence: TGTGCCAGCAGTCTAGCGGGTAGCGGGCCAGATACGCAGTATTTT.

The chain has TRBV5-4 and TRBJ1-6, with TRBD1 identical over 7 bases. This CDR3 contains 15 residues. With 4 bases clipped from V and 8 bases from J, the junction kept 9 bases outside the gene matches. Germline CDR1 reads SGHNT; CDR2 reads YYREEE (reference sequence). Here the CDR3 DNA reads TGTGCCAGCAGCCCGGGTCGGGACAGAGATTCACCCCTCCACTTT. It is translated as CASSPGRDRDSPLHF.

This clonotype has a count of ten or more. V and J are TRBV5-5 and TRBJ2-1, with D unresolved. Germline V gene data show CDR1 as SGHKS and CDR2 as YYEKEE (reference sequence). This CDR3 is 16 amino acids long. Trimming removed 0 bases from V and 4 bases from J, with 14 bases in between. DNA for the CDR3: TGTGCCAGCAGCTTGGGAGTAGCCTTTGGGTACAATGAGCAGTTCTTC. Protein product: CASSLGVAFGYNEQFF.

This clonotype has a count of ten or more. The chain uses TRBV3-1 and TRBJ2-5; 7 nucleotides align to TRBD1. The germline gives CDR1 LGHDT, CDR2 YNNKEL (reference sequence). V lost 3 bases to trimming and J lost 4 bases; unmatched junction nucleotides: 8. CDR3 length: 15 amino acids. Written as DNA, the CDR3 is TGTGCCAGCAGCCAGTTAACAGGGGCAGGAGAGACCCAGTACTTC. Translating it yields CASSQLTGAGETQYF.

This clonotype has ten or more counts. The CDR3 loop reads CASKRTTQYEQYF. In nucleotides, the CDR3 is TGTGCCAGCAAAAGGACTACACAGTACGAGCAGTACTTC. The chain has TRBV6-1 and TRBJ2-7, with a possible D match to TRBD2 (6 bases). The CDR3 runs to 13 residues. Germline CDR1 is MNHNS and CDR2 is SASEGT. V was trimmed by 7 bases and J by 4 bases, leaving 14 bases between them.

The sample holds many counts of this clonotype. V gene TRBV20-1 combines with J gene TRBJ1-1, with D hard to call. The CDR3 runs to 14 residues. Germline CDR1 reads DFQATT; CDR2 reads SNEGSKA (reference sequence). Trimming took 0 bases from V and 4 from J, leaving 12 bases between them. The CDR3 DNA is TGCAGTGCTAGAGATTCGGGGAAGGGCACTGAAGCTTTCTTT. This encodes CSARDSGKGTEAFF.

Note on this clonotype: Since a much larger clone is just one base distant, this may be a read error. The CDR3 loop reads CASSLRRGVYNEQSF. DNA for the CDR3: TGTGCCAGCAGTTTAAGACGAGGGGTCTACAATGAGCAGTCCTTC. The gene calls are TRBV6-2 or TRBV6-3 and TRBJ2-1, with D perhaps TRBD1 or TRBD2 (5 bases each). The germline V gene encodes CDR1 MNHEY and CDR2 SVGEGT. The CDR3 is 15 residues long.

Ten or more counts support this clonotype. V usage is TRBV12-3 or TRBV12-4 and J usage is TRBJ1-5; the D is unclear. This CDR3 region has 13 residues. V lost 6 bases and J 8 bases, leaving 14 bases between the germline ends. The CDR3 coding sequence is TGTGCCAGCAGCCCTAGGTCCTTGGAGCCCCAGCATTTT. Protein sequence: CASSPRSLEPQHF.

This clonotype was observed many times. The chain carries TRBV20-1 and TRBJ1-5, with 10 positions matching TRBD1. The CDR3 runs 14 residues. Germline-derived CDR1 and CDR2 are DFQATT and SNEGSKA (reference sequence). Trimming at V came to 6 bases and at J to 6 bases, leaving 8 bases not matched to a gene. CDR3 sequence reads: CSAPGQGIRQPQHF. CDR3 nucleotide sequence: TGCAGTGCACCGGGACAGGGGATCCGTCAGCCCCAGCATTTT.

This clonotype was counted a few times. CDR3 protein: CASNSYYGYTF. The CDR3 bases are TGTGCCAGCAACTCCTACTATGGCTACACCTTC. V gene TRBV28 combines with J gene TRBJ1-2, with D unresolved. The V end was cut by 7 bases, the J end by 3 bases, with 6 bases between. The CDR3 covers 11 residues. Germline assignment: CDR1 MDHEN and CDR2 SYDVKM.

This clonotype was seen repeatedly, ten times or more. CDR3 nucleotides: TGTGCCAGCAGCCCGACCCTGACAGGGGGAGAGCAGTACTTC. It is translated as CASSPTLTGGEQYF. The chain combines TRBV3-1 with TRBJ2-7; TRBD1 matches at 9 bases. Germline values: CDR1 LGHDT, CDR2 YNNKEL (reference sequence). The CDR3 is 14 amino acids. J lost 7 bases, V lost 4 bases, and 8 bases had no gene match.

Only a few counts were recorded for this clonotype. This may be a read error: a much more frequent sequence differs by one nucleotide. The chain employs TRBV30 and TRBJ1-1, with D unresolved. V lost 2 bases, J lost 4 bases, and 14 bases lay in between. This CDR3 contains 14 residues. Germline V gene sequence: CDR1 GTSNPN, CDR2 SVGIG (reference sequence). The CDR3 DNA sequence: TGTGCCTGGAGTAGAGGCAGTGGGTCCACTGAAGCTTTCTTT. Amino acids: CAWSRGSGSTEAFF.

This clonotype was found many times. V usage is TRBV4-2 and J usage is TRBJ2-5, with 7 nucleotides matching TRBD2. The V and J ends lost 0 bases and 4 bases, in that order; junction bases with no gene match: 8. The CDR3 has 16 residues. From germline, CDR1 is LGHNA and CDR2 YNFKEQ. The CDR3 spells CASSQEGGVPGETQYF. The DNA for the CDR3 is TGTGCCAGCAGCCAAGAGGGGGGGGTACCGGGAGAGACCCAGTACTTC.

This clonotype was observed at least ten times. The J gene is TRBJ2-3, the V gene TRBV12-3 or TRBV12-4, with 7 bases fitting TRBD1. V lost 6 bases, J lost 7 bases, and 7 bases stayed unmatched. This CDR3 has 13 amino acids. This CDR3 is CASRRQGRNTQYF. In nucleotides, the CDR3 is TGTGCCAGCAGACGACAGGGTCGAAATACGCAGTATTTT.

The CDR3 reads CSASWLATNEKLFF. The CDR3 DNA reads as TGCAGTGCTAGTTGGTTAGCAACTAATGAAAAACTGTTTTTT. The rearrangement uses TRBV20-1 and TRBJ1-4; unclear D gene. Trimming removed 3 bases at V and 0 bases at J, with 8 bases between. CDR3 length: 14 residues. CDR1 is DFQATT and CDR2 is SNEGSKA in the germline V gene (reference sequence).

J is TRBJ1-5 and V is TRBV5-4; D is perhaps TRBD1 (5 bases). The germline V gene has CDR1 SGHNT and CDR2 YYREEE (reference sequence). Trimming pared 4 bases from V and 6 bases from J, leaving 20 bases between. The CDR3 runs to 16 residues. CDR3 sequence (DNA): TGTGCCAGCAGCACCCCCCGGGCCCCAACAGGTCAGCCCCAGCATTTT. It codes for CASSTPRAPTGQPQHF.

This clonotype was observed many times. The chain joins TRBV30 to TRBJ1-1; D is undetermined. The V gene's germline CDR1 is GTSNPN and CDR2 SVGIG (reference sequence). The CDR3 totals 13 residues. The V and J ends lost 0 bases and 7 bases respectively, with 12 bases between them. DNA for the CDR3: TGTGCCTGGAGTGTATTGAATGCCGGTGAAGCTTTCTTT. It translates to CAWSVLNAGEAFF.

This clonotype occurred a few times. This rearrangement joins TRBV11-2 to TRBJ1-4, with 11 nucleotides matching TRBD1. CDR1 SGHAT and CDR2 FQNNGV come from the germline V gene. The CDR3 spans 15 residues. Unmatched junction bases numbered 5, after V lost 4 bases and J lost 7 bases. As DNA, the CDR3 is TGTGCCAGCAGCTGGGGACAGGGGGAGGGTGAAAAACTGTTTTTT. Protein: CASSWGQGEGEKLFF.